The rows below give T cell receptor beta chains drawn from one sample of a study of memory CD4+ T cells and cytomegalovirus serostatus. Here immunoSEQ multiplex PCR was the method, and the copy in TCRdb shows in-frame clones only, minus some. Here the sample spans tens of thousands of clones, around 78% being singletons. The specimen was memory CD4+ T cells from blood. The source of these receptors is an adult in good health and CMV-seronegative. The conserved cysteine and the conserved F or W are not part of the CDR3 here.

V gene: TRBV28
CDR3 protein: ASSSGRGNTEAF

V gene: TRBV7-9
CDR3 protein: ASWGQSNTGELF

V gene: TRBV10-1
CDR3 protein: ASTEGVRETQY

V gene: TRBV5-4
CDR3 protein: ASSLKGQGPNYGYT

V gene: TRBV5-6
CDR3 protein: ASSRRTGNYGYT

V gene: TRBV7-9
CDR3 protein: ASSLRLAGHNEQF

V gene: TRBV2
CDR3 protein: ASKLTNPYNNEQF

V gene: TRBV5-4
CDR3 protein: ASSKGARGMNTEAF

V gene: TRBV5-4
CDR3 protein: ASRDSRGTQETQY

V gene: TRBV11-1
CDR3 protein: ASSGTSGYNEQF

V gene: TRBV28
CDR3 protein: ASSPGQFNEKLF

V gene: TRBV27
CDR3 protein: ASSSISGRGYEQY

V gene: TRBV6-5
CDR3 protein: ASSTRTGVETEAF

V gene: TRBV5-5
CDR3 protein: ASSLGGSTYNEQF

V gene: TRBV5-1
CDR3 protein: ASSLAVGLAGGKSSYEQY

V gene: TRBV7-8
CDR3 protein: ASSSTGAQYNEQF

V gene: TRBV5-1
CDR3 protein: ASSEGQGTATNEKLF

V gene: TRBV7-8
CDR3 protein: ASSLEPFQETQY

V gene: TRBV2
CDR3 protein: ASSLSHTEAF

V gene: TRBV18
CDR3 protein: ASSPMNVGRTEQY

V gene: TRBV19
CDR3 protein: ASSIRTGRMGTEAF

V gene: TRBV21-1
CDR3 protein: ASSSEVKEPLH

V gene: TRBV4-2
CDR3 protein: ASSQDLRDYPDEQY

V gene: TRBV4-2
CDR3 protein: ASSQGGDYGYT

V gene: TRBV28
CDR3 protein: ASSPGTRPDLTQY

V gene: TRBV2
CDR3 protein: ASSDTRRRTYGYT

V gene: TRBV21-1
CDR3 protein: ASTNGGGGYT

V gene: TRBV10-1
CDR3 protein: ASSEQGDYGYT